The 10 T cell receptor beta chains below were found in one sample sequenced in a study of T cells after yellow fever vaccination (dated by TCRdb to about 2019). This sample's treatment or condition label indicates: live attenuated yellow fever vaccine strain. Receptor amplification or capture employed 5' RACE. Sequencing used an Illumina NovaSeq 6000. In-frame beta chains were kept once TCRdb had trimmed the public reads at Q25 with fastp and called clones with MiXCR. Each entry merges the rows of one CDR3 protein and shows their most common DNA and genes. The sample table lists 100,000 to 150,000 distinct CDR3 sequences, roughly 15% of them with a count of one. The leading ten clones occupy roughly 44% of the sample. This specimen was CD8+ T cells sorted from PBMCs, taken 5 days after the yellow fever booster vaccination. The receptors were gathered from a young man who received the YFV17D yellow fever vaccine.

V and J are TRBV4-1 and TRBJ2-5, with D hard to call. Germline loops: CDR1 MGHRA, CDR2 YSYEKL. The CDR3 loop spans 14 amino acids. V lost 1 base and J lost 5, with 11 bases in between. CDR3 nucleotide sequence: TGCGCCAGCAGCCAAGGTCCGGGTTCTGAGACCCAGTACTTC. This sequence encodes CASSQGPGSETQYF.

This clonotype was detected a few times. J is TRBJ1-6 and V is TRBV4-1, with unresolved D. V shed 0 bases and J shed 6 bases, with 12 bases lying between them. The CDR3 is made up of 16 amino acids. Germline-derived CDR1 and CDR2 are MGHRA and YSYEKL. In DNA form, the CDR3 reads TGCGCCAGCAGCCAAGAGTACTTTGACCTTAATTCACCCCTCCACTTT. This encodes CASSQEYFDLNSPLHF.

CDR3 coding DNA: TGTGCCAGCAGCCATGGGGGGCAGACCTACGAGCAGTACTTC. Protein sequence: CASSHGGQTYEQYF. This chain connects TRBV7-8 to TRBJ2-7, with D possibly being TRBD1 or TRBD2 (6 bases each). V lost 5 bases to trimming and J lost 2 bases, with 13 bases between them. The CDR3 length is 14 residues. Germline CDR1 is SGHVS and CDR2 is FQNEAQ. The full variable domain, with the rest looked up from reference TRBV7-8 and TRBJ2-7, is GAGVSQSPRYKVAKRGQDVALRCDPISGHVSLFWYQQALGQGPEFLTYFQNEAQLDKSGLPSDRFFAERPEGSVSTLKIQRTQQEDSAVYLCASSHGGQTYEQYFGPGTRLTVT.

The CDR3 bases are TGCAGCGTTGAAGATCAGTATTACGAGCAGTACTTC. It codes for CSVEDQYYEQYF. The rearrangement joins TRBV29-1 to TRBJ2-7; no clear D. V was cut by 0 bases and J by 4 bases, with 7 bases left in between. This CDR3 is 12 amino acids long. Germline CDR1 is SQVTM and CDR2 is ANQGSEA.

Many counts were recorded for this clonotype. The J gene is TRBJ1-2, the V gene TRBV5-6; D uncertain. The V end was cut by 0 bases, the J end by 7 bases, with 16 bases between. The CDR3 sequence is 15 residues long. In germline, CDR1 is SGHDT, CDR2 YYEEEE. In DNA form, the CDR3 reads TGTGCCAGCAGCTTGGAACTACACTTTCTGGGTGGCTACACCTTC. This codes for CASSLELHFLGGYTF. Full variable domain (remainder filled in from reference TRBV5-6 and TRBJ1-2): DAGVTQSPTHLIKTRGQQVTLRCSPKSGHDTVSWYQQALGQGPQFIFQYYEEEERQRGNFPDRFSGHQFPNYSSELNVNALLLGDSALYLCASSLELHFLGGYTFGSGTRLTVV.

There are many counts of this clonotype. The chain employs TRBV20-1 and TRBJ2-2; D might be TRBD2 (6 bases). There are 15 residues in the CDR3. Trimming shortened V by 1 base and J by 0 bases, and 9 bases separated the two germline ends. Germline V gene lookup returns CDR1 DFQATT and CDR2 SNEGSKA (reference sequence). CDR3 protein: CSARGEESNTGELFF. CDR3 DNA sequence: TGCAGTGCTAGAGGGGAGGAATCGAACACCGGGGAGCTGTTTTTT.

The chain couples TRBV5-5 to TRBJ2-7; no clear D gene. Germline V CDR1 and CDR2: SGHKS, YYEKEE (reference sequence). Trimming shortened V by 0 bases and J by 0 bases, and 16 bases separated the two germline ends. The CDR3 is 17 amino acids. For the CDR3, the DNA is TGTGCCAGCAGCTTGGAATCGTGGGTCCGAAGCTCCTACGAGCAGTACGTC. It codes for CASSLESWVRSSYEQYV.

The gene calls are TRBV12-3 or TRBV12-4 and TRBJ2-5, with D possibly matching TRBD2 (6 bases). The V end lost 4 bases, the J end lost 1 base, and 13 bases lay between the germline ends. The CDR3 contains 15 residues. The CDR3 DNA is TGTGCCAGCAGTTCCGGCGGGACGTCCCAAGAGACCCAGTACTTC. The encoded protein is CASSSGGTSQETQYF.

The rearrangement uses TRBV13 and TRBJ1-1, with D perhaps TRBD1 (5 bases). Germline loops: CDR1 PRHDT, CDR2 FYEKMQ (reference sequence). This CDR3 contains 15 residues. V was cut by 2 bases and J by 11 bases, with 21 bases left in between. The chain's CDR3 is CASSLRGGAGQEAFF. The CDR3 region has the DNA TGTGCCAGCAGCTTAAGGGGCGGGGCAGGCCAGGAGGCTTTCTTT.

This clonotype has a handful of counts. This sequence joins TRBV6-5 and TRBJ2-2; D is ambiguous. Trimming cost V 0 bases and J 6 bases, with 8 bases left between them. Per germline, CDR1 MNHEY and CDR2 SVGAGI. The CDR3 spans 14 residues. CDR3 coding DNA: TGTGCCAGCAGTTACTCGACAAGGGCCGGGGAGCTGTTTTTT. Translated: CASSYSTRAGELFF.